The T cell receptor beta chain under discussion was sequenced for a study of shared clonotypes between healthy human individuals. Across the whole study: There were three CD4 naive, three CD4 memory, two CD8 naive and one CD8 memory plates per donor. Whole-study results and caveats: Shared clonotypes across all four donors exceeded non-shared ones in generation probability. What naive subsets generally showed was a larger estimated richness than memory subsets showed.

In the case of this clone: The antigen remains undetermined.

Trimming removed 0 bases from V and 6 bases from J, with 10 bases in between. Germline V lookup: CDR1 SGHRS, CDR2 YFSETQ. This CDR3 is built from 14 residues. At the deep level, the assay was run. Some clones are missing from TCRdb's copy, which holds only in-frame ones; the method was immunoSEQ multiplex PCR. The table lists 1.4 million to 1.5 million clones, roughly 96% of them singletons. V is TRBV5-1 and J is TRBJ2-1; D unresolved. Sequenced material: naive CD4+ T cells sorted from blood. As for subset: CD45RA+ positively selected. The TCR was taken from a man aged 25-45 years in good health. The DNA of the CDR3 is TGCGCCAGCAGCTTGGCCACAGTTAGCAATGAGCAGTTCTTC. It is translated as CASSLATVSNEQFF.